The T cell receptor beta chain under discussion was sequenced for a study of blood T cell repertoires in COVID-19. Assay: immunoSEQ multiplex PCR; the TCRdb copy retains only in-frame clones and omits some. Among 210,000 or so clones listed, approximately 80% were seen once. This clone came up a few times. The CDR3 length is 14 residues. Germline V gene lookup returns CDR1 SEHNR and CDR2 FQNEAQ (reference sequence). V lost 5 bases to trimming and J lost 3 bases; unmatched junction nucleotides: 4. The receptor's source is a man in his thirties or forties with acute COVID-19. This chain links TRBV7-9 with TRBJ1-1; 9 bases align to TRBD1. The specimen was PBMCs or T cells enriched from blood (not recorded which). The CDR3 coding sequence is TGTGCCAGCAGCCTAACAGGGGGCTACACTGAAGCTTTCTTT. Amino acid sequence: CASSLTGGYTEAFF. Full variable domain (remainder filled in from reference TRBV7-9 and TRBJ1-1): DTGVSQNPRHKITKRGQNVTFRCDPISEHNRLYWYRQTLGQGPEFLTYFQNEAQLEKSRLLSDRFSAERPKGSFSTLEIQRTEQGDSAMYLCASSLTGGYTEAFFGQGTRLTVV.